Listed here are 10 T cell receptor beta chains from one sample, sequenced in a study of monozygotic twins with inflammatory bowel disease. Reprocessing the 5' RACE reads, TCRdb reports a single entry for every CDR3 protein and omits DNA. The sample's table shows approximately 400,000 distinct CDR3 sequences. Sequencing input: blood. The receptors here all came from a human donor with ulcerative colitis or Crohn's disease, or a healthy co-twin of an affected twin (not recorded which).

The chain joins TRBV7-8 to TRBJ2-3; lacking DNA, the TRBD2 call made by TCRdb goes unchecked. Per the germline V gene, CDR1 is SGHVS and CDR2 is FQNEAQ. This CDR3 comprises 15 residues. The CDR3 sequence: CATKVSSGATDTQYF.

The chain carries TRBV12-3 or TRBV12-4 and TRBJ2-2; TCRdb calls TRBD1, which cannot be checked without DNA. The length of the CDR3 is 15 residues. The CDR3 here is CASSFSRTGTGELFF.

The chain combines TRBV28 with TRBJ1-2; TCRdb names TRBD1, which stays unverified in the absence of DNA. Germline V gene lookup returns CDR1 MDHEN and CDR2 SYDVKM. The CDR3 consists of 13 residues. The CDR3 spells CASSVGTQSGYTF.

This sequence joins TRBV19 and TRBJ1-3. The CDR3 is made up of 15 amino acids. The V gene's germline CDR1 is LNHDA and CDR2 SQIVND (reference sequence). The CDR3 loop is CASSINGDSGNTIYF.

The rearrangement uses TRBV20-1 and TRBJ2-5; with no DNA, the TCRdb D assignment of TRBD2 cannot be verified. The CDR3 is 11 amino acids. The V gene's germline CDR1 is DFQATT and CDR2 SNEGSKA (reference sequence). The CDR3 here is CSSLGRETQYF.

The chain links TRBV6-1 to TRBJ2-2; as DNA is missing, the TRBD1 call by TCRdb cannot be tested. Germline lookup yields CDR1 MNHNS and CDR2 SASEGT. The CDR3 length is 15 residues. The CDR3 sequence is CASRGTDANTGELFF.

The chain couples TRBV2 to TRBJ1-2; TCRdb designates TRBD1, a call that cannot be tested without DNA. Per germline, CDR1 SNHLY and CDR2 FYNNEI. The CDR3 consists of 12 residues. The CDR3 loop reads CASSVSGEGYTF.

The chain couples TRBV7-9 to TRBJ2-5; there is no DNA to check the TCRdb D call of TRBD1. The V gene's germline CDR1 is SEHNR and CDR2 FQNEAQ (reference sequence). The CDR3 totals 15 residues. CDR3 protein: CASSSLGQGQETQYF. Full variable domain (outside the CDR3, taken from reference TRBV7-9 and TRBJ2-5): DTGVSQNPRHKITKRGQNVTFRCDPISEHNRLYWYRQTLGQGPEFLTYFQNEAQLEKSRLLSDRFSAERPKGSFSTLEIQRTEQGDSAMYLCASSSLGQGQETQYFGPGTRLLVL.

The chain couples TRBV12-3 or TRBV12-4 to TRBJ1-2; TCRdb's assignment of TRBD1 cannot be checked, as there is no DNA. This CDR3 has 15 amino acids. This chain's CDR3 is CASSGQGAIGYGYTF.

The rearrangement uses TRBV20-1 and TRBJ1-2. The CDR3 has 13 amino acids. Germline CDR1 DFQATT, CDR2 SNEGSKA (reference sequence). CDR3 residues: CSASDGVNYGYTF.